A selection of T cell receptor beta chains follows, all from one sample in a study of shared clonotypes between healthy human individuals. Assay: immunoSEQ multiplex PCR; the TCRdb copy retains only in-frame clones and omits some. The sample lists some 2,100,000 clones, about 92% seen once, with about 1.8% in the top ten. The sequencing sample was made of naive CD8+ T cells from PBMCs. The source of these receptors is a man between 18 and 29 years old in good health. Some clones in this sample may be carry-over from other donors' samples. The CDR3 runs from the conserved cysteine through the conserved F or W. D genes are given only for firm matches. A row's size may be missing; if present it is once, few, many or a size class.

abundance: NA; d_gene: NA; v_gene: TRBV7-9; j_gene: TRBJ2-1; CDR3nt: TGTGCCAGCAGCTCCGAAACCCCCAAAGAGCAGTTCTTC; CDR3aa: CASSSETPKEQFF
abundance: NA; d_gene: NA; v_gene: TRBV19; j_gene: TRBJ1-5; CDR3nt: TGTGCCAGTAGTATAGCCAGGAGCCTATATAGCAATCAGCCCCAGCATTTT; CDR3aa: CASSIARSLYSNQPQHF
abundance: NA; d_gene: NA; v_gene: TRBV19; j_gene: TRBJ2-2; CDR3nt: TGTGCCAGTAGTATCCCTGGACACAACACCGGGGAGCTGTTTTTT; CDR3aa: CASSIPGHNTGELFF
abundance: NA; d_gene: TRBD1; v_gene: TRBV29-1; j_gene: TRBJ1-2; CDR3nt: TGCAGCGTTAACCGGGACAGGGGGGGTAACTATGGCTACACCTTC; CDR3aa: CSVNRDRGGNYGYTF
abundance: NA; d_gene: TRBD2; v_gene: TRBV7-9; j_gene: TRBJ2-7; CDR3nt: TGTGCCAGCAGCTCAGCGGGAGGGTGGGAGCAGTACTTC; CDR3aa: CASSSAGGWEQYF
abundance: NA; d_gene: NA; v_gene: TRBV5-6; j_gene: TRBJ2-7; CDR3nt: TGTGCCAGCGCGGTTAGCCCGTTAGGCGAGCAGTACTTC; CDR3aa: CASAVSPLGEQYF
abundance: NA; d_gene: NA; v_gene: TRBV7-9; j_gene: TRBJ2-3; CDR3nt: TGTGCCAGCAGTCCCCCTACGACAGGCAGGGAAGGCCCAGATACGCAGTATTTT; CDR3aa: CASSPPTTGREGPDTQYF
abundance: once; d_gene: NA; v_gene: TRBV7-9; j_gene: TRBJ2-2; CDR3nt: TGTGCCAGCACCACCGTGAACACCGGGGAGCTGTTTTTT; CDR3aa: CASTTVNTGELFF
abundance: NA; d_gene: NA; v_gene: TRBV9; j_gene: TRBJ2-7; CDR3nt: TGTGCCAGCAGCGCCGACAGGTCCTACGAGCAGTACTTC; CDR3aa: CASSADRSYEQYF
abundance: NA; d_gene: NA; v_gene: TRBV7-2; j_gene: TRBJ1-2; CDR3nt: TGTGCCAGCAGCCGCCGTGGGTGGACAGTTCATGGCTACACCTTC; CDR3aa: CASSRRGWTVHGYTF
abundance: NA; d_gene: TRBD1; v_gene: TRBV5-1; j_gene: TRBJ2-1; CDR3nt: TGCGCCAGCAGCTCAGCGACAGGGGGACTTTCCTACAATGAGCAGTTCTTC; CDR3aa: CASSSATGGLSYNEQFF
abundance: NA; d_gene: TRBD1; v_gene: TRBV6-5; j_gene: TRBJ1-5; CDR3nt: TGTGCCAGCAGCGACAGGGGCCCCAATCAGCCCCAGCATTTT; CDR3aa: CASSDRGPNQPQHF
abundance: few; d_gene: TRBD1; v_gene: TRBV29-1; j_gene: TRBJ1-5; CDR3nt: TGCAGCGTGATTGAAGGGGGCAACAATCAGCCCCAGCATTTT; CDR3aa: CSVIEGGNNQPQHF